The present entry profiles one T cell receptor beta chain with its context. The CDR3 contains 15 residues. Losses at the gene ends were 6 bases for V and 7 bases for J; bases not matched to a gene: 10. Germline values: CDR1 MNHNS, CDR2 SASEGT. Only in-frame clones appear in the TCRdb table, and some are missing; sequencing was by immunoSEQ multiplex PCR. The sample consists of about 78,000 clones, 85% to 95% of them appearing once. This sample is part of a study of technical replicates of blood from several donors. This rearrangement joins TRBV6-1 to TRBJ2-2; 8 positions match TRBD2. This receptor was taken from a human donor in good health. The sequenced sample consisted of T cells isolated from PBMCs. The CDR3 loop reads CASRLEREIGGELFF. The CDR3 bases are TGTGCCAGCAGGCTTGAGCGGGAGATTGGCGGGGAGCTGTTTTTT.